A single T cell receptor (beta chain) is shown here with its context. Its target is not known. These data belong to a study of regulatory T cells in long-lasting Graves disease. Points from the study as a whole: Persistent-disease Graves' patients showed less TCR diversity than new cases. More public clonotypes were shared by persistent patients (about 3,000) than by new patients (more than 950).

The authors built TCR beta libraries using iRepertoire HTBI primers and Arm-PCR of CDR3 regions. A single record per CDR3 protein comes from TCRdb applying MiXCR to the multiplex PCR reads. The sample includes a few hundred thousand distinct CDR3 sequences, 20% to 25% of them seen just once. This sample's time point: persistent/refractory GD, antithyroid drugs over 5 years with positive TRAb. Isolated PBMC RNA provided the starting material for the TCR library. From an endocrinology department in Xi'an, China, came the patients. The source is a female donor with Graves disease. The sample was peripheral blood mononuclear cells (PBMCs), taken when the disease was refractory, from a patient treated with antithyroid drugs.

CDR3 in amino acids: CASSSGTWQPQHF. For the CDR3, the DNA is TGTGCCAGCAGCTCTGGGACCTGGCAGCCCCAGCATTTT. The chain combines TRBV5-6 with TRBJ1-5; D might be TRBD1 (5 bases). There are 13 residues in the CDR3. Germline lookup yields CDR1 SGHDT and CDR2 YYEEEE. V was cut by 3 bases and J by 7 bases, with 11 bases left in between. The full variable domain, with the rest looked up from reference TRBV5-6 and TRBJ1-5, is DAGVTQSPTHLIKTRGQQVTLRCSPKSGHDTVSWYQQALGQGPQFIFQYYEEEERQRGNFPDRFSGHQFPNYSSELNVNALLLGDSALYLCASSSGTWQPQHFGDGTRLSIL.